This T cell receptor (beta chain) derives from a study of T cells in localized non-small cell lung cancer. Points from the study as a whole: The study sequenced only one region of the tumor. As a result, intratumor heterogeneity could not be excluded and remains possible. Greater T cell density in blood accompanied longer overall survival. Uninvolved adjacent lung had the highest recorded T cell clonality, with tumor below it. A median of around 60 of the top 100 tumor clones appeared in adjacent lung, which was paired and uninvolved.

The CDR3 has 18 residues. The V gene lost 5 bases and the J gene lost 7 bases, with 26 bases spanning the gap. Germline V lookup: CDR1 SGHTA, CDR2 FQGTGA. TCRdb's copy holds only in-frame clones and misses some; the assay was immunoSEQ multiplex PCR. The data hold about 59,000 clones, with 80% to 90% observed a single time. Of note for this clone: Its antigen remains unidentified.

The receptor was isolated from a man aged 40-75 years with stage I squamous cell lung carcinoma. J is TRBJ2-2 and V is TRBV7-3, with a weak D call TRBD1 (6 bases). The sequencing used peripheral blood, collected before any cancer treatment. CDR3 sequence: CASSAYAKDPWDIGELFF. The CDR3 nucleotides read TGTGCCAGCAGCGCTTATGCCAAGGACCCTTGGGACATCGGGGAGCTGTTTTTT.